This TCR beta chain originates from a study of graft-versus-host responses after intestinal transplantation. Turning to the study itself: The transplants performed in recipients were multivisceral, liver-intestinal, or isolated intestinal. Study-wide findings and caveats: Maximum circulating GvH clone levels tracked with early post-transplant HvG decreases. GvH clones were found in recipient marrow; some appeared first in ileum or blood.

Repertoires were generated with immunoSEQ multiplex PCR, while TCRdb's copy carries only in-frame clones and drops some. The sample records 8,500 to 14,000 clones, roughly three quarters being singletons. Graft material was processed, releasing intraepithelial and lamina propria lymphocytes. As for this clone: Its specificity is unknown.

CDR3 length equals 13 residues. Germline assignment: CDR1 SGHTA and CDR2 FQGNSA. Trimming cost V 4 bases and J 3 bases, with 10 bases left between them. This sequence was found in a human patient who received an intestinal transplant, so some T cells may come from the graft donor. This specimen consisted of ileum tissue, obtained 23 days after intestinal transplant. The V call is TRBV7-2, the J call TRBJ2-7; D is uncertain. The DNA for the CDR3 is TGTGCCAGCAGCTCCCTAACGTACTACGAGCAGTACTTC. Amino acids: CASSSLTYYEQYF.